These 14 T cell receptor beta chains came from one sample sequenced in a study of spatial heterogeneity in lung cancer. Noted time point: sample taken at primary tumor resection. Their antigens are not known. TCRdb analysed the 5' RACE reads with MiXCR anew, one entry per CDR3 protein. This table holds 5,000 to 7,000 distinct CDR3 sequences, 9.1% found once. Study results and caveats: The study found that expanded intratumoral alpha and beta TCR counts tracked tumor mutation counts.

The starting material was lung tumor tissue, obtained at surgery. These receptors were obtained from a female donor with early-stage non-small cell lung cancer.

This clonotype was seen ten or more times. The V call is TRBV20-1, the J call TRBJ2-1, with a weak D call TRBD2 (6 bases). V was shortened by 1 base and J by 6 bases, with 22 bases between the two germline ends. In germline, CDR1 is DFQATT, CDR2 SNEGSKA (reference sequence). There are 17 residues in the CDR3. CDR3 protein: CSARAPWRGYAGNEQFF. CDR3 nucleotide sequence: TGCAGTGCTAGAGCCCCGTGGCGGGGTTACGCCGGCAATGAGCAGTTCTTC.

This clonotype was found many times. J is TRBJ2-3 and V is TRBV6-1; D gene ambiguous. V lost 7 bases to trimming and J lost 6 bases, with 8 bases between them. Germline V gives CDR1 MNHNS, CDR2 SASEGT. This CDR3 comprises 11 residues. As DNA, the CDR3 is TGTGCCAGCAATACCGGTGATACGCAGTATTTT. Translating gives CASNTGDTQYF.

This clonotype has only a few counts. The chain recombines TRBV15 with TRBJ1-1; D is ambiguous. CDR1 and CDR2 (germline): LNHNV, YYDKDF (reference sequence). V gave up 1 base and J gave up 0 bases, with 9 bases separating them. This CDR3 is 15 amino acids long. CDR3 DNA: TGTGCCACCAGCAGAGGAGGAGCACTGAACACTGAAGCTTTCTTT. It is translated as CATSRGGALNTEAFF.

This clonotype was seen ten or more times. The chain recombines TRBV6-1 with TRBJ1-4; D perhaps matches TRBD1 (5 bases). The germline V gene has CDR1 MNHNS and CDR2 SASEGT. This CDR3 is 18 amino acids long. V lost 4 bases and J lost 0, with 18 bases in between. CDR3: CASSGIRWDLATNEKLFF. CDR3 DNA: TGTGCCAGCAGTGGAATCAGATGGGACCTTGCAACTAATGAAAAACTGTTTTTT.

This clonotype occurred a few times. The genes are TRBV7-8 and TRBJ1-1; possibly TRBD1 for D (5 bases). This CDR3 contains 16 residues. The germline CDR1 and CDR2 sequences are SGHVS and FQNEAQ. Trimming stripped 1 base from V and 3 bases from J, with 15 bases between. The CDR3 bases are TGTGCCAGCAGCTTAGGATCCGGGACCGATTACACTGAAGCTTTCTTT. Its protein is CASSLGSGTDYTEAFF.

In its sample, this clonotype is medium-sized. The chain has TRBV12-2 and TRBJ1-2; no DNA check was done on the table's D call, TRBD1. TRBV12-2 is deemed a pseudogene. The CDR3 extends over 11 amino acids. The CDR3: CASRLTGRDTF. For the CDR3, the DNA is TGTGCAAGTCGCTTGACAGGGCGGGACACCTTC.

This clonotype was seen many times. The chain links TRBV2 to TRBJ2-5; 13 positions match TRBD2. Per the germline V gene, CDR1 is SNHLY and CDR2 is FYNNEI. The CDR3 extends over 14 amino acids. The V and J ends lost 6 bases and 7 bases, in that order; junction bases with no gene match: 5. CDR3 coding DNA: TGTGCCAGCAGCCATGGGACTAGCGGGGTGACCCAGTACTTC. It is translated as CASSHGTSGVTQYF.

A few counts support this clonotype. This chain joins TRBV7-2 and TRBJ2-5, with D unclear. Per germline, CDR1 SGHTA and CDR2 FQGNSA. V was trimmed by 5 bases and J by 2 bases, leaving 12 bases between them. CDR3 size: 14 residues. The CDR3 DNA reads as TGTGCCAGCAGCCGGGCAATTGGTCAAGAGACCCAGTACTTC. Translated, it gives CASSRAIGQETQYF.

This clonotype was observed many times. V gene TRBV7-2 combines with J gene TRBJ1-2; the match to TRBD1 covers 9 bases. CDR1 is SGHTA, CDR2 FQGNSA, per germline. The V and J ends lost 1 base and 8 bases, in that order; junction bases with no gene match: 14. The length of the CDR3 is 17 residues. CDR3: CASSLEGGQGKVRGYTF. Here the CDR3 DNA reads TGTGCCAGCAGCTTAGAGGGGGGACAGGGAAAGGTGCGAGGCTACACCTTC.

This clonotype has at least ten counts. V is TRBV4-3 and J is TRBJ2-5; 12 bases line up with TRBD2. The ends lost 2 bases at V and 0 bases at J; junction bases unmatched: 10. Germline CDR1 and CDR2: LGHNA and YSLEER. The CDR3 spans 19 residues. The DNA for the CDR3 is TGCGCCAGCAGCCAACGACTAGCGGGGGATGATTCGTACCAAGAGACCCAGTACTTC. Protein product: CASSQRLAGDDSYQETQYF.

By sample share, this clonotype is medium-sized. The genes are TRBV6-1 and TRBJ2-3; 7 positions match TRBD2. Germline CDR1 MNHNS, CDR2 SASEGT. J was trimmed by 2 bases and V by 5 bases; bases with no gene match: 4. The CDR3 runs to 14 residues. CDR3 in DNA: TGTGCCAGCAGTCGGGACTACTCCACAGATACGCAGTATTTT. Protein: CASSRDYSTDTQYF.

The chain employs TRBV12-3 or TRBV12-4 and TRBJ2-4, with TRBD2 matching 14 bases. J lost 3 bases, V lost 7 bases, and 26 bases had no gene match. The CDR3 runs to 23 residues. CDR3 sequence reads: CASTLGLAGEADWGSELKNIQYF. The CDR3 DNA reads TGTGCCAGCACTCTGGGACTAGCGGGGGAGGCTGATTGGGGTAGCGAACTCAAAAACATTCAGTACTTC.

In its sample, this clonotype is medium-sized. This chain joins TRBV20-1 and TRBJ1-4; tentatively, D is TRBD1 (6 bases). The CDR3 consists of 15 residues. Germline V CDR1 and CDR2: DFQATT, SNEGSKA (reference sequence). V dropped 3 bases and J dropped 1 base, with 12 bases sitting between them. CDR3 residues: CSASDRKGTNEKLFF. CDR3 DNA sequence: TGCAGTGCTAGCGACAGGAAGGGAACTAATGAAAAACTGTTTTTT.

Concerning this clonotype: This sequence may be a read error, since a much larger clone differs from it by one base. The CDR3 protein is CASSQPLAGGHSHEQYF. CDR3 sequence (DNA): TGTGCCAGCAGCCAGCCCTTAGCGGGGGGCCATAGCCACGAGCAGTACTTC. V gene TRBV3-1 combines with J gene TRBJ2-7; TRBD2 matches 10 bases. The germline gives CDR1 LGHDT, CDR2 YNNKEL (reference sequence). V was clipped by 3 bases and J by 5 bases; unmatched bases: 13. The CDR3 spans 17 residues.